These 22 T cell receptor beta chains originate from one sample sequenced in a study of blood T cell repertoires in COVID-19. The repertoire was sequenced with immunoSEQ multiplex PCR; TCRdb's copy has only in-frame clones and lacks some. The repertoire has approximately 470,000 clones, about 85% of them found once; the top ten carry 0.65% to 0.9%. Sequencing was done on a sample of PBMCs or T cells enriched from blood (not recorded which). Receptors were obtained from a young woman who had recovered from COVID-19.

The rearrangement links TRBV7-2 to TRBJ1-6, with D tentatively TRBD1 (5 bases). Germline CDR1 SGHTA, CDR2 FQGNSA. CDR3 length: 16 amino acids. V lost 1 base to trimming and J lost 7 bases, with 14 bases between them. CDR3 amino acids: CASSLGRVNWNSPLHF. Written as DNA, the CDR3 is TGTGCCAGCAGCTTAGGCAGGGTGAATTGGAATTCACCCCTCCACTTT.

The chain has TRBV6-5 and TRBJ2-7, with 9 bases fitting TRBD2. Germline V gene sequence: CDR1 MNHEY, CDR2 SVGAGI. V shed 9 bases and J 5 bases; nucleotides not matched to a gene: 14. The CDR3 has 15 amino acids. DNA for the CDR3: TGTGCCAGTCGGGAAGGGCCTAGCGGGGCCCACGAGCAGTACTTC. It is translated as CASREGPSGAHEQYF.

J is TRBJ2-1 and V is TRBV12-3 or TRBV12-4; no firm D call. Trimming left V 3 bases short and J 0 bases short, with 3 bases between. The CDR3 has 13 residues. This chain's CDR3 is CASSFSSYNEQFF. The CDR3 DNA reads as TGTGCCAGCAGTTTCAGCTCCTACAATGAGCAGTTCTTC.

This chain links TRBV5-8 with TRBJ1-4; D perhaps matches TRBD1 (5 bases). V was clipped by 6 bases and J by 5 bases, with 17 bases between them. CDR3 length: 15 amino acids. The germline CDR1 and CDR2 sequences are SGHTS and YDEGEE. The CDR3 loop is CASTPTGLLNEKLFF. CDR3 bases: TGTGCCAGCACCCCCACGGGACTCTTAAATGAAAAACTGTTTTTT.

This chain connects TRBV7-3 to TRBJ2-7; 11 nucleotides match TRBD1. CDR1 SGHTA and CDR2 FQGTGA come from the germline V gene. Losses at the gene ends were 2 bases for V and 3 bases for J; bases not matched to a gene: 3. The CDR3 extends over 15 amino acids. The CDR3 DNA follows: TGTGCCAGCAGCTTAGGACAGGGGGCGGTCTACGAGCAGTACTTC. This codes for CASSLGQGAVYEQYF.

The chain is built from TRBV7-3 and TRBJ2-3; D remains unclear. Germline assignment: CDR1 SGHTA and CDR2 FQGTGA. The CDR3 totals 16 residues. With 0 bases removed from V and 2 bases from J, the gap between germline ends came to 12 bases. CDR3 DNA: TGTGCCAGCAGCTTAACACCCTATCAATACACAGATACGCAGTATTTT. It codes for CASSLTPYQYTDTQYF.

V is TRBV27 and J is TRBJ2-3, with TRBD2 as a possible D gene (5 bases). The germline CDR1 and CDR2 sequences are MNHEY and SMNVEV (reference sequence). With 1 base removed from V and 1 base from J, the gap between germline ends came to 21 bases. This CDR3 spans 19 amino acids. This chain's CDR3 is CASSLWMQDDGLGTDTQYF. CDR3 nucleotides: TGTGCCAGCAGTTTATGGATGCAGGACGATGGACTGGGCACAGATACGCAGTATTTT.

DNA for the CDR3: TGTGCCACCAGTGTCGGCGGGGAGCAGTACTTC. As protein: CATSVGGEQYF. The chain joins TRBV24-1 to TRBJ2-7, with D maybe TRBD2 (5 bases). The V gene lost 5 bases and the J gene lost 7 bases, with 8 bases spanning the gap. Germline lookup yields CDR1 KGHDR and CDR2 SFDVKD. CDR3 length: 11 residues.

This clone has a single count. The genes are TRBV7-9 and TRBJ1-1, with 8 bases fitting TRBD1. The CDR3 spans 18 residues. Germline V CDR1 and CDR2: SEHNR, FQNEAQ (reference sequence). Unmatched junction bases numbered 12, after V lost 2 bases and J lost 1 base. The CDR3, as DNA: TGTGCCAGCAGCTTACCCGAGGGACAGGTCCACGGGAACACTGAAGCTTTCTTT. Protein sequence: CASSLPEGQVHGNTEAFF.

CDR3 residues: CASSVEGAAGNTIYF. In DNA form, the CDR3 reads TGTGCCAGCAGCGTAGAGGGGGCAGCTGGAAACACCATATATTTT. This chain links TRBV9 with TRBJ1-3, with 7 bases that match TRBD1. The CDR3 contains 15 residues. Germline assignment: CDR1 SGDLS and CDR2 YYNGEE. The ends lost 0 bases at V and 2 bases at J; junction bases unmatched: 2.

The chain recombines TRBV5-4 with TRBJ1-2; 10 nucleotides match TRBD1. The CDR3 is 16 amino acids. Germline V gives CDR1 SGHNT, CDR2 YYREEE (reference sequence). V was pared by 3 bases and J by 4 bases, with 9 bases of the junction left unmatched. CDR3: CASSSFGGTGVYGYTF. The DNA for the CDR3 is TGTGCCAGCAGCTCCTTCGGCGGGACAGGGGTCTATGGCTACACCTTC.

The genes are TRBV6-5 and TRBJ2-7; 7 positions match TRBD1. The trim removed 7 bases at V and 0 bases at J, leaving 3 bases unmatched. This CDR3 has 13 residues. CDR1 is MNHEY, CDR2 SVGAGI, per germline. The CDR3 sequence: CASKGASSYEQYF. Here the CDR3 DNA reads TGTGCCAGCAAGGGGGCTAGCTCCTACGAGCAGTACTTC.

CDR3: CASSYGGVLSNQPQHF. The CDR3 coding sequence is TGTGCCAGCAGTTACGGCGGGGTACTCAGCAATCAGCCCCAGCATTTT. The J gene is TRBJ1-5, the V gene TRBV6-2 or TRBV6-3; D not certain. Germline values: CDR1 MNHEY, CDR2 SVGEGT. V lost 2 bases and J 1 base, leaving 12 bases between the germline ends. There are 16 residues in the CDR3.

The gene calls are TRBV25-1 and TRBJ1-1, with D hard to call. The ends were cut back, 8 bases at V and 6 bases at J, with 10 bases in the middle. CDR1 and CDR2 from the germline V gene are MGHDK and SYGVNS. This CDR3 has 11 amino acids. Written as DNA, the CDR3 is TGTGCCAGCTCCACGGTCGCTGAAGCTTTCTTT. Translated: CASSTVAEAFF.

This clone showed up just a few times. This rearrangement joins TRBV11-2 to TRBJ2-1; the match to TRBD1 covers 9 bases. The CDR3 totals 15 residues. Trimming at V came to 3 bases and at J to 3 bases, leaving 3 bases not matched to a gene. CDR1 is SGHAT and CDR2 is FQNNGV in the germline V gene. The CDR3 protein is CASSFDRGIYNEQFF. DNA for the CDR3: TGTGCCAGCAGCTTCGACAGGGGGATCTACAATGAGCAGTTCTTC.

Note on this clone: In the same sample, other DNA sequences code for this CDR3. This chain connects TRBV30 to TRBJ1-6; 7 bases are shared with TRBD1. Unmatched junction bases numbered 1, after V lost 5 bases and J lost 6 bases. The germline gives CDR1 GTSNPN, CDR2 SVGIG (reference sequence). This CDR3 contains 12 residues. The CDR3 loop is CAWDRVNSPLHF. The CDR3 DNA reads TGTGCCTGGGACAGGGTTAATTCACCCCTCCACTTT.

The rearrangement links TRBV24-1 to TRBJ1-4; 10 bases line up with TRBD1. In germline, CDR1 is KGHDR, CDR2 SFDVKD. The CDR3 has 14 residues. The V gene end was trimmed by 3 bases and the J gene end by 12 bases; junction bases not matched to a gene: 6. The CDR3 sequence: CATSDGQGGRELFF. The CDR3 bases are TGTGCCACCAGTGATGGACAGGGGGGACGAGAACTGTTTTTT.

V is TRBV4-1 and J is TRBJ2-5; the match to TRBD2 covers 7 bases. J gave up 5 bases and V 0 bases, and 9 bases lay outside the gene matches. The germline CDR1 and CDR2 sequences are MGHRA and YSYEKL. This CDR3 is 16 amino acids long. The DNA for the CDR3 is TGCGCCAGCAGCCAAGAGGGTGGACTAGGGATTGAGACCCAGTACTTC. Protein product: CASSQEGGLGIETQYF.

The chain has TRBV5-4 and TRBJ2-5, with D possibly matching TRBD1 (6 bases). The length of the CDR3 is 15 residues. The germline V gene encodes CDR1 SGHNT and CDR2 YYREEE (reference sequence). V was cut by 4 bases and J by 1 base, with 14 bases left in between. The CDR3 coding sequence is TGTGCCAGCAGCAGGATGGGCAGGGGCCAAGAGACCCAGTACTTC. Translating gives CASSRMGRGQETQYF.

The V and J genes are TRBV28 and TRBJ2-7; perhaps TRBD2 as D (5 bases). Trimming pared 10 bases from V and 4 bases from J, leaving 20 bases between. The CDR3 totals 14 residues. The V gene's germline CDR1 is MDHEN and CDR2 SYDVKM. CDR3 loop: CATSPPGFRYEQYF. The CDR3 nucleotides are TGTGCCACCTCCCCACCGGGGTTTCGATACGAGCAGTACTTC. The complete variable domain, with remaining parts taken from reference TRBV28 and TRBJ2-7, reads DVKVTQSSRYLVKRTGEKVFLECVQDMDHENMFWYRQDPGLGLRLIYFSYDVKMKEKGDIPEGYSVSREKKERFSLILESASTNQTSMYLCATSPPGFRYEQYFGPGTRLTVT.

This sequence joins TRBV5-6 and TRBJ2-2, with 7 bases lining up with TRBD2. J lost 4 bases, V lost 0 bases, and 6 bases had no gene match. The CDR3 runs to 16 residues. The germline V gene has CDR1 SGHDT and CDR2 YYEEEE. In DNA, the CDR3 is TGTGCCAGCAGCTTGGCAAGGACTAGAACCACCGGGGAGCTGTTTTTT. Its protein is CASSLARTRTTGELFF.

J is TRBJ1-2 and V is TRBV14, with D possibly matching TRBD1 (5 bases). The CDR3 totals 16 residues. Trimming cost V 0 bases and J 7 bases, with 18 bases left between them. CDR1 and CDR2 from the germline V gene are SGHDN and FVKESK. The CDR3 nucleotides are TGTGCCAGCAGCCAAGAGGGCGGGACGTACCCCCTTGGCTACACCTTC. It codes for CASSQEGGTYPLGYTF.